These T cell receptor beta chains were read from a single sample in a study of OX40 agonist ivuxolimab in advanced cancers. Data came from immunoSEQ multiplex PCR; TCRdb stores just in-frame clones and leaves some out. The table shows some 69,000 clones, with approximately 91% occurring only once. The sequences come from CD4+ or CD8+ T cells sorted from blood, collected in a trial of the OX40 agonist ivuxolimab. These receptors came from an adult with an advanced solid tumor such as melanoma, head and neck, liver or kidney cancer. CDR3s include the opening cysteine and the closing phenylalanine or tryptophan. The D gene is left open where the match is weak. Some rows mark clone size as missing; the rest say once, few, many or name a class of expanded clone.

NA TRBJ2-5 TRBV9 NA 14 TGTGCCAGCAGCCTAGGACTGGTTCAAGAGACCCAGTACTTC CASSLGLVQETQYF
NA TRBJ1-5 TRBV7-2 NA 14 TGTGCCAGCAGCTTAGACAGCCGCAATCAGCCCCAGCATTTT CASSLDSRNQPQHF
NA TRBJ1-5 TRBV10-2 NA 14 TGCGCCAGCAGTGAGAAGGGCGGTGATCAGCCCCAGCATTTT CASSEKGGDQPQHF
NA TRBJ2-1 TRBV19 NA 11 TGTGCCAGTAGTATACACAATGAGCAGTTCTTC CASSIHNEQFF
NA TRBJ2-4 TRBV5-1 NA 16 TGCGCCAGCAGTTCATCTGCATCTCATTCCAAAAACATTCAGTACTTC CASSSSASHSKNIQYF
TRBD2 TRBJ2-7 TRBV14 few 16 TGTGCCAGCAGCCAAAGAGGCGGGACTAGCGGAAGAGAGCAGTACTTC CASSQRGGTSGREQYF
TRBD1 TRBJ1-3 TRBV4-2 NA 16 TGTGCCAGCAGCTCGTCCGGGACAGGTACTGGAAACACCATATATTTT CASSSSGTGTGNTIYF
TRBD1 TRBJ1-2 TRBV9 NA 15 TGTGCCAGCAGCGAGGGACAGGGACTCCGCTATGGCTACACCTTC CASSEGQGLRYGYTF
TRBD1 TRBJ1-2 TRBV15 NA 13 TGTGCCACTCAGGACAGGCCGAGGAATGGCTACACCTTC CATQDRPRNGYTF
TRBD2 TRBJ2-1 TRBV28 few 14 TGTGCCAGCAGCGGACTAGCGGGTCCCAATGAGCAGTTCTTC CASSGLAGPNEQFF
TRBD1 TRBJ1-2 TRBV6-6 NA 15 TGTGCCAGCAGTCACCGACAGGGAGCTAACTATGGCTACACCTTC CASSHRQGANYGYTF
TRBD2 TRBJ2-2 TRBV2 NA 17 TGTGCCAGCAGGAGACTAGCGGGAGGATCGACCACCGGGGAGCTGTTTTTT CASRRLAGGSTTGELFF
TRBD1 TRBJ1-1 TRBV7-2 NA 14 TGTGCCAGCAGCTTGGGACAGGGGTACACTGAAGCTTTCTTT CASSLGQGYTEAFF
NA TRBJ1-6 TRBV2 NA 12 TGTGCCAGCAGTCCCACGAGGTCACCCCTCCACTTT CASSPTRSPLHF
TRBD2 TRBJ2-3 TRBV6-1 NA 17 TGTGCCAGCAGTGGCCTAGCGGGAGGAATAAGTACAGATACGCAGTATTTT CASSGLAGGISTDTQYF
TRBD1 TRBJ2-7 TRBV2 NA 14 TGTGCCAGCACCGACAGGGGGTTTACCTACGAGCAGTACTTC CASTDRGFTYEQYF
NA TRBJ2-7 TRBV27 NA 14 TGTGCCAGCAGTTTATTCGGTAGCTCCTACGAGCAGTACTTC CASSLFGSSYEQYF
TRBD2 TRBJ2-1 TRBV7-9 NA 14 TGTGCCAGCAGTCTCAGCGGGAGTCGCGATGAGCAGTTCTTC CASSLSGSRDEQFF
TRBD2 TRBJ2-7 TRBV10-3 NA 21 TGTGCCATCAGTGAGTCTAGAGTTGTTGGACTAGCGGGACGAATTGTCTACGAGCAGTACTTC CAISESRVVGLAGRIVYEQYF
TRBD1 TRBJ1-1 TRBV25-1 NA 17 TGTGCCAGCAGTGGGACAGGGATTATCCTCCGGACGGCTGAAGCTTTCTTT CASSGTGIILRTAEAFF
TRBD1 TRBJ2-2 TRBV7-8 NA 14 TGTGCCAGCAGCGGACGACAGGGGGCCGGGGAGCTGTTTTTT CASSGRQGAGELFF
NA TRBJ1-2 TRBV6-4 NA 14 TGTGCCAGCAGTGATACCGACAGGAGCTATGGCTACACCTTC CASSDTDRSYGYTF
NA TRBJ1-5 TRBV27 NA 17 TGTGCCAGCAGTCTACGATTCCAGGGACTTAGCAATCAGCCCCAGCATTTT CASSLRFQGLSNQPQHF
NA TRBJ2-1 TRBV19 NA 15 TGTGCCAGTAGCACACAGGGAGGCTCCTACAATGAGCAGTTCTTC CASSTQGGSYNEQFF
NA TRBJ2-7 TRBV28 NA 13 TGTGCCAGCAGTTTTAGGCCCCACGGCGAGCAGTACTTC CASSFRPHGEQYF
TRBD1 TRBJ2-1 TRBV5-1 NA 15 TGCGCCAGCAGCTTTGGACAGGGCTCCTACAATGAGCAGTTCTTC CASSFGQGSYNEQFF
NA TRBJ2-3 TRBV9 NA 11 TGTGCCAGCAGCGTTGGGGATACGCAGTATTTT CASSVGDTQYF
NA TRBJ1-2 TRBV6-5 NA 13 TGTGCCAGCAGGCAGGGAGGGGTCTATGGCTACACCTTC CASRQGGVYGYTF
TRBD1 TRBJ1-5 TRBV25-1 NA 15 TGTGCCAGCAGTCCACAGACAGGGCGAGATCAGCCCCAGCATTTT CASSPQTGRDQPQHF
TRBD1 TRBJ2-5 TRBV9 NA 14 TGTGCCAGCAGCGAGGGACAGGGGAGAGAGACCCAGTACTTC CASSEGQGRETQYF
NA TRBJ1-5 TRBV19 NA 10 TGTGCCAGTGGGGCTCAGCCCCAGCATTTT CASGAQPQHF
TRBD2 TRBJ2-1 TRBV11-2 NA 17 TGTGCCAGCAGTAACACCGGGACTAGCGGGTTCTACAATGAGCAGTTCTTC CASSNTGTSGFYNEQFF
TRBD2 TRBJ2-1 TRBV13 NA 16 TGTGCCAGCAGCCCCCAAACTAGCGGAAGAACCAATGAGCAGTTCTTC CASSPQTSGRTNEQFF
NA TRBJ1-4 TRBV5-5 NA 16 TGTGCCAGCGGAAGGACAGTGGTTGCAACTAATGAAAAACTGTTTTTT CASGRTVVATNEKLFF
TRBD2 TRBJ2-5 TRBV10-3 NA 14 TGTGCCAGCAGTTCCTACGGCGGGAGAAAGACCCAGTACTTC CASSSYGGRKTQYF
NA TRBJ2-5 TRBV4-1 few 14 TGCGCCAGCAGCCAAGCGGCCCCCCCGGAGACCCAGTACTTC CASSQAAPPETQYF
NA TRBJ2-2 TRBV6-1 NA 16 TGTGCCAGCAGTGAAGGGGTTAGGTCGCTCACCGGGGAGCTGTTTTTT CASSEGVRSLTGELFF
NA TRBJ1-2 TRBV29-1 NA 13 TGCAGCGTCCACCTGACAGGTATCTATGGCTACACCTTC CSVHLTGIYGYTF
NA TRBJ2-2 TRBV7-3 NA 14 TGTGCCAGCACCAAAACCGGCAGAACCGGGGAGCTGTTTTTT CASTKTGRTGELFF
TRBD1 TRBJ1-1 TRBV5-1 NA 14 TGCGCCAGCACCAAGACAGGGATGAACACTGAAGCTTTCTTT CASTKTGMNTEAFF
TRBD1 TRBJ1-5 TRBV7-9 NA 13 TGTGCCAGCAGCACGACAGGGGTTCAGCCCCAGCATTTT CASSTTGVQPQHF
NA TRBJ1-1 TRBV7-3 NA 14 TGTGCCAGCAGCCAGGATCCAGGTCGGACTGAAGCTTTCTTT CASSQDPGRTEAFF
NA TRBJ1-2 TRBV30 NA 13 TGTGCCTGGAGAGCCGGGTTAAACTATGGCTACACCTTC CAWRAGLNYGYTF
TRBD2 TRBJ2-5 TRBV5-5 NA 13 TGTGCCAGCAGCTGGACTAGCGGTATCCTTGGTAACTTC CASSWTSGILGNF